These 15 T cell receptor beta chains were all obtained from the same sample, sequenced in a study. TCRdb called the 5' RACE reads again in MiXCR, with one record for every CDR3 protein. The table lists about 40,000 distinct CDR3 sequences, approximately 20% of them singletons. Material for sequencing was naive CD4+ T cells sorted from a lymph node. Subset reported: naive CD4+ T cells, CD4+CD45RA+CD25-. All receptors derive from a female donor with breast cancer.

Worth noting for this clonotype: The junction does not match germline at one end; this may be a read error. CDR3 sequence reads: CANSPRVAGEVETQYF. In DNA, the CDR3 is TGTGCCAACAGCCCGCGGGTAGCGGGAGAGGTAGAGACCCAGTACTTC. The chain carries TRBV5-5 and TRBJ2-5, with TRBD2 matching over 9 bases. Germline-derived CDR1 and CDR2 are SGHKS and YYEKEE (reference sequence). There are 16 residues in the CDR3.

Of note for this clonotype: One junction end does not reproduce the germline sequence, and a read error may be involved. The chain employs TRBV7-9 and TRBJ1-2, with D possibly TRBD1 on 6 matching bases. This CDR3 spans 13 amino acids. The germline V gene has CDR1 SEHNR and CDR2 FQNEAQ (reference sequence). The DNA of the CDR3 is TGTGCCGGCAGCTTAGAGGGGGGTGGCGGCTACACCTTC. Protein: CAGSLEGGGGYTF.

A word on this clonotype: The CDR3 does not end in the conserved phenylalanine or tryptophan, so this is likely a read error. The CDR3 DNA reads as TGTGCCAGCAGCCGGCTTGTGAGGGCATCCGAGCAGTACTCC. Encoded protein: CASSRLVRASEQYS. The rearrangement links TRBV11-2 to TRBJ2-7, with D possibly matching TRBD2 (5 bases). Germline V gene data show CDR1 as SGHAT and CDR2 as FQNNGV. Trimming removed 5 bases at V and 6 bases at J, with 17 bases between. The CDR3 covers 14 residues.

The rearrangement links TRBV7-2 to TRBJ1-1, with D possibly matching TRBD1 (6 bases). Trimming shortened V by 5 bases and J by 4 bases, and 14 bases separated the two germline ends. CDR1 is SGHTA and CDR2 is FQGNSA in the germline V gene. The CDR3 runs 14 residues. The CDR3 protein is CASSTLGGSTEAFF. The CDR3 coding sequence is TGTGCCAGCAGCACCCTAGGGGGGAGCACTGAAGCTTTCTTT.

This clonotype was seen repeatedly, ten times or more. The chain combines TRBV12-3 or TRBV12-4 with TRBJ2-4; D is perhaps TRBD2 (5 bases). V was cut by 4 bases and J by 3 bases, with 13 bases left in between. This CDR3 has 15 amino acids. In nucleotides, the CDR3 is TGTGCCAGCAGTTCGGGCCTGGGAGTCAAAAACATTCAGTACTTC. Its translation: CASSSGLGVKNIQYF.

This chain joins TRBV6-1 and TRBJ2-3; D tentatively reads TRBD1 or TRBD2 (5 bases each). Germline V gives CDR1 MNHNS, CDR2 SASEGT. The CDR3 totals 13 residues. V was pared by 0 bases and J by 5 bases, with 6 bases between. The CDR3, as DNA: TGTGCCAGCAGTGAAGCGAGGGGAGATACGCAGTATTTT. Protein sequence: CASSEARGDTQYF.

This chain links TRBV7-2 with TRBJ2-2, with a tentative D call TRBD1 (6 bases). Germline CDR1 and CDR2: SGHTA and FQGNSA. V was clipped by 4 bases and J by 1 base, with 7 bases between them. The CDR3 consists of 14 residues. Here the CDR3 reads CASSSTGNTGELFF. The CDR3 DNA sequence: TGTGCCAGCAGCTCGACAGGGAACACCGGGGAGCTGTTTTTT.

This clonotype was observed many times. The chain joins TRBV6-1 to TRBJ1-1, with D possibly matching TRBD1 (5 bases). Germline V gene sequence: CDR1 MNHNS, CDR2 SASEGT. V was pared by 5 bases and J by 3 bases, with 13 bases between. The CDR3 consists of 14 residues. The chain's CDR3 is CASSSHSGHTEAFF. CDR3 sequence (DNA): TGTGCCAGCAGTTCCCACTCGGGGCACACTGAAGCTTTCTTT.

This clonotype was seen at least ten times. V gene TRBV6-5 combines with J gene TRBJ2-7, with D perhaps matching TRBD2 (6 bases). This CDR3 comprises 14 residues. V lost 6 bases and J lost 7, with 19 bases in between. CDR1 and CDR2 (germline): MNHEY, SVGAGI. The CDR3 loop reads CASSTPGVREEQYF. The CDR3 DNA reads TGTGCCAGCAGCACCCCTGGTGTGCGGGAAGAGCAGTACTTC.

A note on this clonotype: This sequence may be a read error, since a much larger clone differs from it by one base. This rearrangement joins TRBV29-1 to TRBJ2-1; 7 nucleotides line up with TRBD2. In germline, CDR1 is SQVTM, CDR2 ANQGSEA. This CDR3 is 12 amino acids long. V trimming: 7 bases; J trimming: 2 bases; junction bases outside the gene matches: 2. CDR3 sequence (DNA): TGCAGCGCGGGGGGTACCTACAATGAGCAGTTCTTC. Its translation is CSAGGTYNEQFF.

This clonotype appeared many times. The chain is built from TRBV20-1 and TRBJ2-7, with 9 bases fitting TRBD2. Per the germline V gene, CDR1 is DFQATT and CDR2 is SNEGSKA (reference sequence). The CDR3 has 14 amino acids. The V gene end was trimmed by 6 bases and the J gene end by 2 bases; junction bases not matched to a gene: 8. CDR3 in DNA: TGCAGTGCCACCAATAGCGGGGGAACCTACGAGCAGTACTTC. Translated: CSATNSGGTYEQYF.

The chain uses TRBV7-2 and TRBJ2-2; tentatively, D is TRBD1 (5 bases). V lost 6 bases, J lost 1 base, and 12 bases lay in between. Looked up from germline, CDR1 is SGHTA and CDR2 is FQGNSA. The CDR3 has 15 amino acids. DNA of the CDR3: TGTGCCAGCAGTCTGGGGCAGTTGAACACCGGGGAGCTGTTTTTT. Protein: CASSLGQLNTGELFF.

This clonotype was seen a handful of times. The rearrangement joins TRBV6-1 to TRBJ1-2, with no clear D. This CDR3 has 11 amino acids. The germline V gene has CDR1 MNHNS and CDR2 SASEGT. V lost 0 bases and J lost 13, with 9 bases in between. The CDR3 region is CASSEAERCTF. CDR3 nucleotides: TGTGCCAGCAGTGAAGCAGAGCGCTGCACCTTC.

On this clonotype itself: This could be a read error, since a much larger clone is one nucleotide away. The chain is built from TRBV5-5 and TRBJ2-7, with D possibly matching TRBD1 (6 bases). V was clipped by 7 bases and J by 5 bases, with 22 bases between them. CDR1 and CDR2 from the germline V gene are SGHKS and YYEKEE (reference sequence). The CDR3 loop spans 15 amino acids. This CDR3 reads CASGPGILRDNEQYF. The CDR3 DNA reads as TGTGCCAGCGGACCTGGGATACTCCGGGACAACGAGCAGTACTTC.

This clonotype was picked up a small number of times. The chain combines TRBV20-1 with TRBJ2-6, with TRBD2 as a possible D gene (6 bases). Trimming removed 6 bases from V and 4 bases from J, with 16 bases in between. CDR1 and CDR2 from the germline V gene are DFQATT and SNEGSKA (reference sequence). The CDR3 spans 15 residues. CDR3 protein: CSAGDAGRGANVLTF. CDR3 nucleotide sequence: TGCAGTGCAGGGGACGCGGGGAGGGGGGCCAACGTCCTGACTTTC.